These T cell receptor beta chains were read from a single sample in a study of Graves' ophthalmopathy and Graves' hyperthyroidism. MiXCR was run by TCRdb on the multiplex PCR reads, yielding one entry per CDR3 protein. The data show about 590,000 distinct CDR3 sequences, about 35% seen once. The specimen was peripheral blood or thyroid tissue (not recorded which). Source of these receptors: an adult man with Graves' hyperthyroidism. CDR3s include the opening cysteine and the closing phenylalanine or tryptophan.

TRBV5-8	TRBJ2-5	CASSSKAGRETQYF
TRBV19	TRBJ1-3	CASSITPTPPKNTIYF
TRBV12-3/TRBV12-4	TRBJ1-5	CASRSRVNQPQHF
TRBV28	TRBJ2-5	CASREDGRTAQYF
TRBV7-9	TRBJ2-7	CASSLDSFRFYEQYF
TRBV10-3	TRBJ1-6	CAISAGTGDNSPLHF
TRBV28	TRBJ1-2	CASSPTGPNYGYTF
TRBV29-1	TRBJ2-2	CSVDRTGSTGELFF
TRBV10-3	TRBJ2-7	CAISDRQGSYEQYF
TRBV5-1	TRBJ2-1	CASSSSSGGAYNGQFF
TRBV28	TRBJ2-7	CASSFPSSGTAYEQYF
TRBV19	TRBJ2-2	CASRMNTGELFF
TRBV6-1	TRBJ1-1	CASSEGITMNTEAFF
TRBV6-1	TRBJ1-2	CASSAGRGYGYTF
TRBV11-2	TRBJ2-7	CASSYGWNEQYF
TRBV25-1	TRBJ2-3	CASSEWEGLGGTQYF
TRBV19	TRBJ2-7	CASSYPGDYGQYF
TRBV24-1	TRBJ2-3	CAPAASGSLPDTQYF
TRBV29-1	TRBJ2-1	CSVWRRYDNEQFF
TRBV19	TRBJ2-5	CASNEGRGLQETQYF
TRBV2	-	CASSLVGLGQLGNEQFF
TRBV19	TRBJ2-3	CASSVRTSGTDTQYF
TRBV6-6	TRBJ1-2	CASSDDRVDGYTF
TRBV2	TRBJ1-3	CASSEPLRFFGNTIYF
TRBV29-1	TRBJ1-2	CSVGQGASYGHTF
TRBV2	TRBJ1-5	CASSPGTGRHQPQHF
TRBV2	TRBJ2-5	CAISDPDSYWRETQYF
TRBV11-3	TRBJ2-7	CASSLDLSVLGEQYF
TRBV9	TRBJ2-7	CASSTQTGADYEQYF
TRBV4-1	TRBJ1-1	CASSQGIGVSEAFF
TRBV29-1	TRBJ1-3	CSVMGQNSGNTIYF
TRBV10-2	TRBJ1-2	CASSVESGIGYTF